Listed below are T cell receptor beta chains from one sample, sequenced in a study of Ad26.COV2.S vaccination and SARS-CoV-2 variants. Using immunoSEQ multiplex PCR, the repertoire was profiled, and TCRdb retains in-frame clones only, with some absent. The repertoire has about half a million clones, roughly 87% of them found once; the top ten carry 1.7%. Sequenced here: peripheral blood, sampled in a trial of Ad26.COV2.S vaccine versus placebo. The source is a person aged 18-60 years who received the Ad26.COV2.S COVID-19 vaccine or a placebo. The conserved cysteine and the conserved F or W are not part of the CDR3 here. The order of the fields is clone size, V gene, J gene, D gene, CDR3 protein. D genes are given only for firm matches. Expanded clones are given a class, and other clones once, few, many or no size at all.

clone size: -; V gene: TRBV5-1; J gene: TRBJ1-3; D gene: TRBD1; CDR3 protein: ASSLRTGDGNTIY
clone size: -; V gene: TRBV6-5; J gene: TRBJ2-5; D gene: -; CDR3 protein: ASGLRGETQY
clone size: -; V gene: TRBV28; J gene: TRBJ1-4; D gene: -; CDR3 protein: ASSPTTADEKLF
clone size: -; V gene: TRBV29-1; J gene: TRBJ1-1; D gene: TRBD1; CDR3 protein: SVELVAGTAYTEAF
clone size: few; V gene: TRBV6-5; J gene: TRBJ1-1; D gene: -; CDR3 protein: ASSYSTGKAF
clone size: -; V gene: TRBV18; J gene: TRBJ1-1; D gene: -; CDR3 protein: ASSLRTVNTEAF
clone size: once; V gene: TRBV29-1; J gene: TRBJ2-7; D gene: -; CDR3 protein: SVEDRQGIPYEQY
clone size: -; V gene: TRBV30; J gene: TRBJ1-2; D gene: -; CDR3 protein: AWLGPYTNYGYT
clone size: -; V gene: TRBV7-8; J gene: TRBJ1-2; D gene: -; CDR3 protein: ASSLWEANYGYT
clone size: -; V gene: TRBV2; J gene: TRBJ2-5; D gene: -; CDR3 protein: ARGAVEAETQY
clone size: once; V gene: TRBV27; J gene: TRBJ2-3; D gene: TRBD2; CDR3 protein: ASSPSAGGSRVYTQY
clone size: -; V gene: TRBV28; J gene: TRBJ2-7; D gene: TRBD2; CDR3 protein: ASSFPSGMPSYEQY
clone size: -; V gene: TRBV5-1; J gene: TRBJ2-1; D gene: TRBD2; CDR3 protein: ASSLVAGGLSYNEQF
clone size: -; V gene: TRBV2; J gene: TRBJ1-5; D gene: TRBD1; CDR3 protein: ASSGGQIPPQH
clone size: -; V gene: TRBV30; J gene: TRBJ1-2; D gene: -; CDR3 protein: AWTGAGYGYT
clone size: few; V gene: TRBV29-1; J gene: TRBJ1-2; D gene: -; CDR3 protein: SVDIGGNYGYT
clone size: -; V gene: TRBV4-1; J gene: TRBJ2-7; D gene: TRBD1; CDR3 protein: ASSQEQGAREQY
clone size: -; V gene: TRBV6-5; J gene: TRBJ2-7; D gene: -; CDR3 protein: ASTNPGRYYEQY
clone size: few; V gene: TRBV10-3; J gene: TRBJ1-2; D gene: -; CDR3 protein: AISEFYREFYGYT
clone size: once; V gene: TRBV28; J gene: TRBJ1-4; D gene: -; CDR3 protein: ASRENEKLF
clone size: -; V gene: TRBV10-3; J gene: TRBJ1-4; D gene: -; CDR3 protein: AISETANEKLF
clone size: -; V gene: TRBV29-1; J gene: TRBJ2-1; D gene: -; CDR3 protein: SARLSARGEQF
clone size: -; V gene: TRBV11-1; J gene: TRBJ1-1; D gene: -; CDR3 protein: ASSLGDGKNTEAF
clone size: -; V gene: TRBV6-5; J gene: TRBJ2-7; D gene: TRBD1; CDR3 protein: ASSYPGTGEQY
clone size: -; V gene: TRBV5-1; J gene: TRBJ1-4; D gene: -; CDR3 protein: ASSLGQSNEKLF